This T cell receptor beta chain originates from a study of cytomegalovirus exposure and HLA in healthy donors. General observations from the study: The likely explanation for a cluster of highly shared sequence variants was sequencing artifact.

As for this clone: The antigen is unknown.

Trimming pared 4 bases from V and 0 bases from J, leaving 15 bases between. The CDR3 has 16 amino acids. Germline CDR1 reads SEHNR; CDR2 reads FQNEAQ (reference sequence). The PCR had 60 Vbeta and 13 Jbeta primers. Per the original methods: About 11 million shared chains were among the about 80 million unique TCR beta chains that a later analysis counted. Some clones are missing from TCRdb's copy, which holds only in-frame ones; the method was immunoSEQ multiplex PCR. V and J calls and clone size are as listed in that table; D and trimming were resolved from the DNA. The sample shows roughly 120,000 clones, 80% of them seen only once.

The gene calls are TRBV7-9 and TRBJ2-5; D unresolved. This TCR came from a man younger than 40 in good health and CMV-seronegative. The sequenced sample consisted of PBMCs. CDR3 sequence: CASSSNRHSHQETQYF. In DNA, the CDR3 is TGTGCCAGCAGCTCAAACAGACATTCCCACCAAGAGACCCAGTACTTC.